This is a list of T cell receptor beta chains from one sample in a study of blood T cell repertoires in COVID-19. Using immunoSEQ multiplex PCR, the repertoire was profiled, and TCRdb retains in-frame clones only, with some absent. The sample lists some 400,000 clones, around 87% seen once, with about 1.5% in the top ten. Specimen: PBMCs or T cells enriched from blood (not recorded which). These receptors were taken from a man aged 30 to 39 who had recovered from COVID-19. CDR3s include the opening cysteine and the closing phenylalanine or tryptophan. Fields, in order: V gene, clone size, D gene, J gene, CDR3 protein, CDR3 DNA. The D gene is left open where the match is weak. Size tells how often a clone was seen (once, few, many) or the class of an expanded clone, and some rows leave it out.

TRBV27	NA	NA	TRBJ1-2	CASSLSRGTGRGYTF	TGTGCCAGCAGTTTATCCCGAGGTACAGGGCGCGGCTACACCTTC
TRBV29-1	NA	TRBD1	TRBJ2-1	CSVTGTGYNEQFF	TGCAGCGTCACCGGGACAGGGTACAATGAGCAGTTCTTC
TRBV4-3	few	NA	TRBJ1-2	CASSQDSAGVYGYTF	TGCGCCAGCAGCCAAGATTCGGCAGGGGTCTATGGCTACACCTTC
TRBV4-1	NA	NA	TRBJ1-1	CASSQETRTNTEAFF	TGCGCCAGCAGCCAAGAAACACGTACGAACACTGAAGCTTTCTTT
TRBV6-2/TRBV6-3	NA	TRBD1	TRBJ1-5	CASSYLVGQGAAGSNQPQHF	TGTGCCAGCAGTTACTTAGTAGGACAGGGGGCGGCGGGCAGCAATCAGCCCCAGCATTTT
TRBV6-6	NA	NA	TRBJ1-6	CASSLQGRSYNSPLHF	TGTGCCAGCAGTTTACAGGGAAGGTCCTATAATTCACCCCTCCACTTT
TRBV7-2	NA	NA	TRBJ1-6	CASSGRRGSYNSPLHF	TGTGCCAGCAGCGGTCGGAGGGGCTCCTATAATTCACCCCTCCACTTT
TRBV24-1	NA	TRBD2	TRBJ2-2	CATSDSRLAGAGELFF	TGTGCCACCAGTGATTCACGACTAGCGGGGGCCGGGGAGCTGTTTTTT
TRBV3-1/TRBV3-2	NA	TRBD1	TRBJ2-1	CASSQAQTGVKQFF	TGTGCCAGCAGCCAAGCCCAGACAGGGGTCAAGCAGTTCTTC
TRBV4-3	NA	NA	TRBJ1-2	CASRGGSSYGYTF	TGCGCCAGCAGAGGCGGGAGTAGCTATGGCTACACCTTC
TRBV30	NA	TRBD2	TRBJ2-2	CACALFSGGSGELFF	TGTGCCTGTGCTTTGTTTAGCGGGGGGTCCGGGGAGCTGTTTTTT
TRBV29-1	few	NA	TRBJ2-3	CSVEDRTGNTDTQYF	TGCAGCGTTGAAGATCGCACAGGGAACACAGATACGCAGTATTTT
TRBV7-9	NA	NA	TRBJ2-4	CASSSRGTALNIQYF	TGTGCCAGCAGCTCCCGGGGGACAGCCCTTAACATTCAGTACTTC
TRBV19	NA	NA	TRBJ1-1	CASRKLQEGPTEAFF	TGTGCCAGTAGGAAATTACAGGAGGGGCCGACTGAAGCTTTCTTT
TRBV6-2/TRBV6-3	NA	TRBD1	TRBJ2-5	CASTPGTGWETQYF	TGTGCCAGCACCCCGGGGACAGGGTGGGAGACCCAGTACTTC
TRBV6-5	NA	NA	TRBJ1-5	CASSLSGNQPQHF	TGTGCCAGCAGTTTGAGTGGCAATCAGCCCCAGCATTTT
TRBV5-6	NA	NA	TRBJ2-1	CASSFTQDLGGEQFF	TGTGCCAGCAGCTTCACCCAAGACCTCGGGGGTGAGCAGTTCTTC
TRBV5-1	NA	NA	TRBJ2-2	CASSLYSNTGELFF	TGCGCCAGCAGCTTGTACAGCAACACCGGGGAGCTGTTTTTT
TRBV19	once	NA	TRBJ1-5	CASSLGHFNQPQHF	TGTGCCAGCAGTTTGGGACACTTCAATCAGCCCCAGCATTTT
TRBV2	NA	NA	TRBJ2-2	CASSEQGGTGELFF	TGTGCCAGCAGTGAACAGGGGGGTACGGGGGAGCTGTTTTTT
TRBV19	NA	NA	TRBJ1-5	CASSIHPDYGQPQHF	TGTGCCAGTAGTATTCATCCGGACTACGGTCAGCCCCAGCATTTT
TRBV12-5	NA	NA	TRBJ1-3	CASGLVLGQAVSGNTIYF	TGTGCTAGTGGTTTGGTACTGGGACAAGCGGTATCAGGAAACACCATATATTTT
TRBV5-1	NA	TRBD2	TRBJ2-5	CASSSSGGKKRETQYF	TGCGCCAGCAGCTCTAGCGGGGGGAAAAAGAGGGAGACCCAGTACTTC
TRBV6-5	NA	TRBD2	TRBJ2-5	CASKSLAGVRETQYF	TGTGCCAGCAAATCACTAGCGGGGGTTCGAGAGACCCAGTACTTC
TRBV7-3	NA	NA	TRBJ2-3	CASSLDSSRDTQYF	TGTGCCAGCAGCTTAGACAGTTCTAGGGATACGCAGTATTTT
TRBV12-5	NA	NA	TRBJ1-5	CASGLDGMRQHF	TGTGCTAGTGGTTTGGACGGGATGCGCCAGCATTTT
TRBV4-2	NA	NA	TRBJ1-2	CASSQDGQGRAYGYTF	TGTGCCAGCAGCCAAGACGGTCAGGGGAGGGCCTATGGCTACACCTTC
TRBV30	few	NA	TRBJ1-2	CAWSVGHFYGYTF	TGTGCCTGGAGTGTTGGACATTTCTATGGCTACACCTTC
TRBV11-2	NA	NA	TRBJ1-5	CASSLTGNSNQPQHF	TGTGCCAGCAGCTTAACAGGGAATAGCAATCAGCCCCAGCATTTT
TRBV18	NA	NA	TRBJ2-7	CASSLEDYFSYEQYF	TGTGCCAGCTCACTTGAGGACTACTTCTCCTACGAGCAGTACTTC
TRBV6-2/TRBV6-3	NA	NA	TRBJ2-7	CASSVPAGYEQYF	TGTGCCAGCAGCGTCCCCGCCGGGTACGAGCAGTACTTC
TRBV19	NA	NA	TRBJ1-6	CASSQAENSPLHF	TGTGCCAGTAGTCAGGCAGAAAATTCACCCCTCCACTTT
TRBV3-1/TRBV3-2	NA	TRBD1	TRBJ2-7	CASSSTGGNYEQYF	TGTGCCAGCAGCTCCACAGGGGGTAACTACGAGCAGTACTTC
TRBV18	NA	NA	TRBJ1-2	CASSQGFDYGYTF	TGTGCCAGCTCCCAGGGTTTCGACTATGGCTACACCTTC
TRBV29-1	NA	NA	TRBJ2-1	CSVARGLSNEQFF	TGCAGCGTTGCCAGGGGCTTGTCAAATGAGCAGTTCTTC
TRBV29-1	NA	TRBD1	TRBJ1-4	CSVLTTGGYEKLFF	TGCAGCGTTCTAACGACAGGGGGGTATGAAAAACTGTTTTTT
TRBV19	NA	NA	TRBJ2-7	CASSMDYHYEQYF	TGTGCCAGTAGTATGGACTACCACTACGAGCAGTACTTC
TRBV11-2	once	NA	TRBJ1-3	CASSSITPRDSGNTIYF	TGTGCCAGCAGCTCGATAACGCCTCGGGACTCTGGAAACACCATATATTTT
TRBV5-4	NA	NA	TRBJ1-1	CASSFDQSEAFF	TGTGCCAGCAGCTTCGATCAGTCTGAAGCTTTCTTT
TRBV11-2	NA	NA	TRBJ2-1	CASSLDRRGGVPSYNEQFF	TGTGCCAGCAGCTTAGATCGCCGAGGAGGGGTCCCTTCTTACAATGAGCAGTTCTTC
TRBV9	NA	NA	TRBJ1-1	CASSVSGWNTEAFF	TGTGCCAGCAGCGTAAGCGGGTGGAACACTGAAGCTTTCTTT
TRBV5-8	NA	NA	TRBJ1-5	CASSWGGESNQPQHF	TGTGCCAGCAGCTGGGGGGGGGAAAGCAATCAGCCCCAGCATTTT
TRBV7-2	many	TRBD2	TRBJ2-7	CASSLGPGGLEQYF	TGTGCCAGCAGCTTAGGGCCGGGGGGGCTTGAGCAGTACTTC
TRBV5-1	once	NA	TRBJ2-6	CASSFRGRSSGANVLTF	TGCGCCAGCAGCTTCAGGGGTCGAAGCTCTGGGGCCAACGTCCTGACTTTC
TRBV27	NA	NA	TRBJ2-7	CASSPAGLKSYEQYF	TGTGCCAGCAGTCCGGCAGGGTTAAAATCCTACGAGCAGTACTTC
TRBV7-9	NA	TRBD1	TRBJ1-2	CASSRDSNYGYTF	TGTGCCAGCAGCCGGGACAGTAACTATGGCTACACCTTC
TRBV18	NA	NA	TRBJ2-4	CASSPGGGPNIQYF	TGTGCCAGCTCACCGGGGGGGGGCCCCAACATTCAGTACTTC
TRBV20-1	NA	NA	TRBJ1-2	CSASWQGDYGYTF	TGCAGTGCCAGTTGGCAGGGTGACTATGGCTACACCTTC
TRBV5-5	NA	NA	TRBJ2-3	CASSLINDQATQYF	TGTGCCAGCAGCTTGATTAACGATCAGGCTACGCAGTATTTT
TRBV9	few	TRBD1	TRBJ1-6	CASSENPGQNSPLHF	TGTGCCAGCAGTGAAAATCCGGGACAGAATTCACCCCTCCACTTT
TRBV6-4	NA	NA	TRBJ2-3	CASSGTNTDTQYF	TGTGCCAGCAGTGGGACAAACACAGATACGCAGTATTTT
TRBV7-2	NA	TRBD1	TRBJ2-7	CASSLVGGQAYEQYF	TGTGCCAGCAGCTTAGTAGGGGGACAGGCCTACGAGCAGTACTTC
TRBV20-1	NA	TRBD2	TRBJ2-7	CSAPGLAQQYF	TGCAGTGCTCCCGGACTAGCCCAGCAGTACTTC
TRBV2	NA	TRBD2	TRBJ2-3	CASRSGGAGTQYF	TGTGCCAGTAGAAGCGGGGGGGCCGGGACGCAGTATTTT
TRBV5-5	NA	NA	TRBJ1-1	CASRSGTMNTEAFF	TGTGCCAGCAGATCAGGGACAATGAACACTGAAGCTTTCTTT